The 30 T cell receptor beta chains below come from one sample, sequenced in a study of blood T cell repertoires in COVID-19. Here immunoSEQ multiplex PCR was the method, and the copy in TCRdb shows in-frame clones only, minus some. This sample has more than 100,000 clones, with approximately 86% found just once. The sample was peripheral blood. These receptors were obtained from a woman between 45 and 65 years old with active or convalescent COVID-19.

The J gene is TRBJ2-5, the V gene TRBV28; 7 bases fit TRBD1. Per germline, CDR1 MDHEN and CDR2 SYDVKM. J lost 4 bases, V lost 3 bases, and 2 bases had no gene match. The CDR3 contains 13 residues. The CDR3 protein is CASSFRDRETQYF. Here the CDR3 DNA reads TGTGCCAGCAGTTTCCGGGACAGAGAGACCCAGTACTTC.

CDR3 residues: CASSSREHLLNTEAFF. The CDR3 nucleotides are TGTGCCAGCAGCTCCAGGGAACATCTTTTGAACACTGAAGCTTTCTTT. The V gene is TRBV6-2 or TRBV6-3, the J gene TRBJ1-1; weak D call: TRBD1 (5 bases). The CDR3 consists of 16 residues. Germline CDR1 is MNHEY and CDR2 is SVGEGT. With 6 bases removed from V and 0 bases from J, the gap between germline ends came to 17 bases.

This chain uses TRBV9 with TRBJ1-2; TRBD1 might be the D (5 bases). Between the trimmed V and J ends, which lost 4 bases and 3 bases, there was a span of 13 bases. This CDR3 has 14 residues. Per the germline V gene, CDR1 is SGDLS and CDR2 is YYNGEE. CDR3 nucleotide sequence: TGTGCCAGCAGCTCCAACAGGCAGGACTATGGCTACACCTTC. It yields the protein CASSSNRQDYGYTF.

The rearrangement links TRBV3-1 (or the pseudogene TRBV3-2) to TRBJ2-7, with D hard to call. Germline V gene lookup returns CDR1 LGHDT and CDR2 YNNKEL (reference sequence). CDR3 length equals 13 residues. Trimming removed 0 bases from V and 0 bases from J, with 3 bases in between. The CDR3 protein is CASSQDNSYEQYF. The CDR3 coding sequence is TGTGCCAGCAGCCAAGACAACTCCTACGAGCAGTACTTC.

V and J are TRBV7-9 and TRBJ1-4, with TRBD1 identical over 9 bases. The CDR3 totals 16 residues. The germline V gene has CDR1 SEHNR and CDR2 FQNEAQ (reference sequence). Trimming took 1 base from V and 5 from J; bases not matched to a gene: 5. CDR3 in DNA: TGTGCCAGCAGCTTAGTAAGCGGGACAGGGAATGAAAAACTGTTTTTT. It codes for CASSLVSGTGNEKLFF.

The rearrangement links TRBV25-1 to TRBJ1-2; D gene unclear. CDR3 size: 13 residues. The germline gives CDR1 MGHDK, CDR2 SYGVNS. V was pared by 3 bases and J by 5 bases, with 10 bases between. CDR3 sequence (DNA): TGTGCCAGCAGTGATCCCCTAGTATATGGCTACACCTTC. Its protein product is CASSDPLVYGYTF.

J is TRBJ2-1 and V is TRBV19, with 11 bases identical to TRBD2. V was pared by 3 bases and J by 5 bases, with 0 bases of the junction left unmatched. The CDR3 sequence is 14 residues long. CDR1 LNHDA and CDR2 SQIVND come from the germline V gene (reference sequence). CDR3 bases: TGTGCCAGTAGTATTAGCGGGAGGGACAATGAGCAGTTCTTC. Protein: CASSISGRDNEQFF. The full variable domain, completed using reference TRBV19 and TRBJ2-1, is DGGITQSPKYLFRKEGQNVTLSCEQNLNHDAMYWYRQDPGQGLRLIYYSQIVNDFQKGDIAEGYSVSREKKESFPLTVTSAQKNPTAFYLCASSISGRDNEQFFGPGTRLTVL.

The V gene is TRBV3-1 (or the pseudogene TRBV3-2), the J gene TRBJ2-2, with 14 positions matching TRBD2. The CDR3 contains 18 residues. With 2 bases clipped from V and 7 bases from J, the junction kept 9 bases outside the gene matches. Germline-derived CDR1 and CDR2 are LGHDT and YNNKEL (reference sequence). The CDR3 loop reads CASSQPMGLAGAGGELFF. The CDR3 DNA follows: TGTGCCAGCAGCCAACCTATGGGACTAGCGGGAGCGGGCGGGGAGCTGTTTTTT.

V gene TRBV2 combines with J gene TRBJ1-2, with 8 bases lining up with TRBD1. Germline assignment: CDR1 SNHLY and CDR2 FYNNEI. Germline trimming cut 6 bases from V and 4 bases from J; bases unmatched to any gene: 4. The CDR3 sequence is 13 residues long. Here the CDR3 DNA reads TGTGCCAGCAGACCTGGGACAGGCTATGGCTACACCTTC. Translated: CASRPGTGYGYTF.

The J gene is TRBJ1-2, the V gene TRBV6-5; no firm D call. Deletions cut 6 bases from V and 1 base from J, with 18 bases between. This CDR3 has 16 amino acids. In germline, CDR1 is MNHEY, CDR2 SVGAGI. CDR3 protein: CASSYTTGSLNYGYTF. The CDR3 region has the DNA TGTGCCAGCAGCTACACAACCGGGTCCCTTAACTATGGCTACACCTTC.

A single count supports this clone. J is TRBJ2-7 and V is TRBV27; tentatively, D is TRBD2 (5 bases). With 0 bases removed from V and 4 bases from J, the gap between germline ends came to 10 bases. The CDR3 extends over 14 amino acids. Germline CDR1 is MNHEY and CDR2 is SMNVEV (reference sequence). The DNA of the CDR3 is TGTGCCAGCAGTTTATCGACGAGGGTATACGAGCAGTACTTC. It yields the protein CASSLSTRVYEQYF.

The chain uses TRBV7-2 and TRBJ2-3; no clear D gene. V was clipped by 5 bases and J by 8 bases, with 11 bases between them. The germline gives CDR1 SGHTA, CDR2 FQGNSA. This CDR3 has 12 residues. This CDR3 reads CASSPPGGTQYF. The CDR3 DNA reads as TGTGCCAGCAGCCCCCCCGGCGGTACGCAGTATTTT.

The rearrangement joins TRBV19 to TRBJ1-5, with TRBD1 matching over 7 bases. J lost 6 bases, V lost 2 bases, and 4 bases had no gene match. The CDR3 consists of 14 residues. The germline gives CDR1 LNHDA, CDR2 SQIVND (reference sequence). CDR3 region: CASSIYDRAQPQHF. The CDR3 coding sequence is TGTGCCAGTAGTATATACGACAGGGCTCAGCCCCAGCATTTT.

V usage is TRBV24-1 and J usage is TRBJ2-1; TRBD1 aligns across 9 bases. V lost 4 bases to trimming and J lost 7 bases; unmatched junction nucleotides: 10. This CDR3 contains 16 residues. Germline values: CDR1 KGHDR, CDR2 SFDVKD. The CDR3 region is CATSDETGGAGNEQFF. CDR3 coding DNA: TGTGCCACCAGTGACGAAACAGGGGGCGCAGGGAATGAGCAGTTCTTC.

This chain uses TRBV18 with TRBJ1-3; 8 bases map to TRBD1. Unmatched junction bases numbered 11, after V lost 10 bases and J lost 6 bases. The germline gives CDR1 KGHSH, CDR2 LQKENI. This CDR3 is 14 amino acids long. In DNA, the CDR3 is TGTGCCACCGCGGACAGGGAGGTTGAAAACACCATATATTTT. Translating it yields CATADREVENTIYF.

The gene calls are TRBV7-9 and TRBJ1-6, with TRBD1 matching 7 bases. V dropped 7 bases and J dropped 10; count of bases not matched to a gene: 10. Germline lookup yields CDR1 SEHNR and CDR2 FQNEAQ (reference sequence). The CDR3 runs to 14 residues. CDR3 region: CASTKDRDESPLHF. In DNA, the CDR3 is TGTGCCAGCACCAAAGACAGGGACGAATCACCCCTCCACTTT.

The V and J genes are TRBV28 and TRBJ2-7; 7 positions match TRBD1. V trimming: 5 bases; J trimming: 1 base; junction bases outside the gene matches: 8. The CDR3 spans 15 residues. Germline loops: CDR1 MDHEN, CDR2 SYDVKM. CDR3 nucleotides: TGTGCCAGCAGTATTACCGGACAGGAATCCTACGAGCAGTACTTC. Its translation: CASSITGQESYEQYF.

The gene calls are TRBV24-1 and TRBJ2-3, with 8 bases lining up with TRBD1. The trim removed 3 bases at V and 15 bases at J, leaving 10 bases unmatched. Germline V gene sequence: CDR1 KGHDR, CDR2 SFDVKD. There are 13 residues in the CDR3. CDR3 in amino acids: CATSDPPDRGYYF. The CDR3 coding sequence is TGTGCCACCAGTGATCCCCCCGACAGGGGCTACTATTTT.

The count of this clone is one. The V call is TRBV3-1 (or the pseudogene TRBV3-2), the J call TRBJ1-4; TRBD1 agrees at 11 bases. CDR1 is LGHDT and CDR2 is YNNKEL in the germline V gene (reference sequence). The CDR3 is 14 residues long. V lost 5 bases to trimming and J lost 5 bases; unmatched junction nucleotides: 1. The CDR3 reads CASSWDRGNEKLFF. CDR3 DNA: TGTGCCAGCAGCTGGGACAGGGGGAATGAAAAACTGTTTTTT.

The rearrangement uses TRBV7-9 and TRBJ1-6; D perhaps matches TRBD1 (5 bases). Trimming took off 4 bases at V and 7 bases at J, with 14 bases between the two ends. This CDR3 is built from 15 residues. Germline V gene sequence: CDR1 SEHNR, CDR2 FQNEAQ (reference sequence). The CDR3 is CASSSQGDMNSPLHF. The CDR3 DNA sequence: TGTGCCAGCAGCTCCCAGGGTGACATGAATTCACCCCTCCACTTT.

This sequence joins TRBV29-1 and TRBJ1-5; possibly TRBD1 for D (6 bases). Trimming pared 7 bases from V and 4 bases from J, leaving 14 bases between. Germline V gene lookup returns CDR1 SQVTM and CDR2 ANQGSEA. The CDR3 totals 13 residues. CDR3 protein: CSAMTGVNQPQHF. The DNA for the CDR3 is TGCAGCGCCATGACAGGAGTTAATCAGCCCCAGCATTTT.

The rearrangement links TRBV11-2 to TRBJ2-7; D possibly corresponds to TRBD1 (6 bases). The CDR3 consists of 12 residues. Trimming shortened V by 4 bases and J by 7 bases, and 11 bases separated the two germline ends. Germline CDR1 reads SGHAT; CDR2 reads FQNNGV. CDR3 residues: CASSSGQTEQYF. The CDR3 bases are TGTGCCAGCAGCTCCGGACAGACGGAGCAGTACTTC.

V gene TRBV3-1 (or the pseudogene TRBV3-2) combines with J gene TRBJ1-5; a weak D match, TRBD1 (5 bases). The ends were cut back, 1 base at V and 7 bases at J, with 17 bases in the middle. CDR3 length: 16 amino acids. In germline, CDR1 is LGHDT, CDR2 YNNKEL (reference sequence). CDR3: CASSQGMGQGGQPQHF. As DNA, the CDR3 is TGTGCCAGCAGCCAAGGAATGGGGCAGGGTGGACAGCCCCAGCATTTT.

V gene TRBV23-1 combines with J gene TRBJ1-2; D might be TRBD1 (6 bases). TRBV23-1 is known as an ORF, though its function is uncertain. CDR3 length equals 17 residues. V lost 5 bases and J lost 2, with 21 bases in between. The CDR3, as DNA: TGCGCCAGCAGTTGCTCCGGTCTGGACAGATCGAACTATGGCTACACCTTC. Encoded protein: CASSCSGLDRSNYGYTF.

The V call is TRBV19, the J call TRBJ2-7; D remains ambiguous. The CDR3 sequence is 15 residues long. Germline assignment: CDR1 LNHDA and CDR2 SQIVND (reference sequence). Trimming took 3 bases from V and 2 from J, leaving 14 bases between them. The CDR3: CASSIGYDGPYEQYF. The CDR3 DNA reads as TGTGCCAGTAGTATCGGGTATGACGGCCCCTACGAGCAGTACTTC.

The chain couples TRBV7-9 to TRBJ2-3; 11 bases are a match to TRBD2. Losses at the gene ends were 1 base for V and 4 bases for J; bases not matched to a gene: 4. The CDR3 spans 16 residues. Looked up from germline, CDR1 is SEHNR and CDR2 is FQNEAQ (reference sequence). The CDR3 spells CASSLVAGGSADTQYF. The CDR3 coding sequence is TGTGCCAGCAGCTTAGTAGCGGGAGGGTCTGCAGATACGCAGTATTTT.

V usage is TRBV5-1 and J usage is TRBJ1-2; 9 positions agree with TRBD1. The CDR3 sequence is 13 residues long. Trimming removed 7 bases from V and 6 bases from J; junction bases left unmatched: 7. Germline CDR1 SGHRS, CDR2 YFSETQ. The CDR3 region has the DNA TGCGCCAGCGGGACAGGGACCCTTCATGGCTACACCTTC. This sequence encodes CASGTGTLHGYTF. Full variable domain (remainder filled in from reference TRBV5-1 and TRBJ1-2): KAGVTQTPRYLIKTRGQQVTLSCSPISGHRSVSWYQQTPGQGLQFLFEYFSETQRNKGNFPGRFSGRQFSNSRSEMNVSTLELGDSALYLCASGTGTLHGYTFGSGTRLTVV.

The chain has TRBV7-6 and TRBJ2-7, with D maybe TRBD2 (6 bases). The V end was cut by 5 bases, the J end by 4 bases, with 15 bases between. From germline, CDR1 is SGHVS and CDR2 FNYEAQ. The CDR3 length is 14 residues. Here the CDR3 reads CASSRAGLSYEQYF. The CDR3 DNA follows: TGTGCCAGCAGCCGGGCGGGACTCTCTTACGAGCAGTACTTC.

This clone showed up just once. The chain uses TRBV11-3 and TRBJ2-5, with 7 bases matching TRBD2. The CDR3 has 16 amino acids. Per germline, CDR1 SGHNT and CDR2 YENEEA. Trimming took 3 bases from V and 4 from J; bases not matched to a gene: 11. Here the CDR3 reads CASSFGGGRGLETQYF. The DNA of the CDR3 is TGTGCCAGCAGCTTTGGAGGCGGGAGAGGTCTAGAGACCCAGTACTTC. The full variable domain, rest sourced from reference TRBV11-3 and TRBJ2-5, is EAGVVQSPRYKIIEKKQPVAFWCNPISGHNTLYWYLQNLGQGPELLIRYENEEAVDDSQLPKDRFSAERLKGVDSTLKIQPAELGDSAVYLCASSFGGGRGLETQYFGPGTRLLVL.

This chain links TRBV5-6 with TRBJ2-7, with 9 bases that match TRBD2. CDR1 and CDR2 (germline): SGHDT, YYEEEE. The V segment lost 4 bases and the J segment 6 bases; nucleotides outside the gene matches: 11. The CDR3 has 15 amino acids. CDR3 DNA sequence: TGTGCCAGCAGCCCCCTCAAGCGGGAGGATGGCGAGCAGTACTTC. Translated, it gives CASSPLKREDGEQYF.